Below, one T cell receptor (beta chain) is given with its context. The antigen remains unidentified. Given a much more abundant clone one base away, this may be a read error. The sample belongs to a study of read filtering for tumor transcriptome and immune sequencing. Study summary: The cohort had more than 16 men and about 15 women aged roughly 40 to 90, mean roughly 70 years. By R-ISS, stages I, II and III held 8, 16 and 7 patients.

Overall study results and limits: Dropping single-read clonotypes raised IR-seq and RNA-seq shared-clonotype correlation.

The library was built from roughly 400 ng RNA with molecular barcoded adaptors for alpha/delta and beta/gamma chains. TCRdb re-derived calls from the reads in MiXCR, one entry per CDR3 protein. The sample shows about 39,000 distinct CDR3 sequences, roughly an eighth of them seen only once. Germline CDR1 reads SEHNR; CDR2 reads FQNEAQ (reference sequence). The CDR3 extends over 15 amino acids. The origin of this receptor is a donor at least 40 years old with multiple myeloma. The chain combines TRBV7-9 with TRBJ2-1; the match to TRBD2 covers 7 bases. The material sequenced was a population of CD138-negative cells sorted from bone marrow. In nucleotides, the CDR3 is TGTGCCAGCAGTGTAACGGGGGGTTCCTACAATGCGCAGTTCTTC. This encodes CASSVTGGSYNAQFF.